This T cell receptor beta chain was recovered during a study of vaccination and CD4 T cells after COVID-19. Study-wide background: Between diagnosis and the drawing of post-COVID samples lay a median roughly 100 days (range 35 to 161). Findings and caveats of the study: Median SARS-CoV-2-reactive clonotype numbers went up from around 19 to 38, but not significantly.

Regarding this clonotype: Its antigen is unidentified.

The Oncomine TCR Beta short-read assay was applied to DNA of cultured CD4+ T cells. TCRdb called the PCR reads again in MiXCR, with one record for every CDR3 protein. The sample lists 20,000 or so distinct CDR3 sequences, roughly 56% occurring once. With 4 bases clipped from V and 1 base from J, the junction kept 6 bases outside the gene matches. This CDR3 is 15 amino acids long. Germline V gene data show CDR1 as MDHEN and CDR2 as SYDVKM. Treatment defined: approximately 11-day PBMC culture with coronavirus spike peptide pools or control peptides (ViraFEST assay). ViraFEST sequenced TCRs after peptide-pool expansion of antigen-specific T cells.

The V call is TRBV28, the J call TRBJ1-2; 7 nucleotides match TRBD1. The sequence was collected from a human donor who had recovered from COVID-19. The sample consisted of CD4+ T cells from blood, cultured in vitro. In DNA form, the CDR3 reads TGTGCCAGCAGTTGGGGGGACAGAGTTAACTATGGCTACACCTTC. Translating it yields CASSWGDRVNYGYTF.